This passage covers 9 T cell receptor beta chains from one sample sequenced in a study of T cell changes during pregnancy in multiple sclerosis. The assay was immunoSEQ multiplex PCR, and TCRdb's table has in-frame clones only and misses some. This sample has over 35,000 clones, with around 89% found just once. Sequencing used CD4+ T cells from peripheral blood mononuclear cells, obtained in the first trimester of pregnancy. The receptors were gathered from a female donor with multiple sclerosis, enrolled in a pregnancy study.

This clone was detected only once. The chain combines TRBV7-8 with TRBJ1-2; D is unresolved. The CDR3 consists of 14 residues. Germline-derived CDR1 and CDR2 are SGHVS and FQNEAQ. Trimming left V 3 bases short and J 6 bases short, with 14 bases between. For the CDR3, the DNA is TGTGCCAGCAGCTTTTTTCCCGGACTGCATGGCTACACCTTC. This sequence encodes CASSFFPGLHGYTF.

This chain links TRBV30 with TRBJ2-7; TRBD2 agrees at 10 bases. CDR3 size: 18 residues. Per germline, CDR1 GTSNPN and CDR2 SVGIG (reference sequence). V shed 0 bases and J 5 bases; nucleotides not matched to a gene: 16. CDR3 sequence reads: CAWSVARTSGTATHEQYF. The CDR3 DNA sequence: TGTGCCTGGAGTGTTGCCCGAACTAGCGGGACAGCAACCCACGAGCAGTACTTC.

V is TRBV2 and J is TRBJ1-2; 9 bases line up with TRBD1. This CDR3 spans 14 amino acids. After removal of 6 bases from V and 7 bases from J, the junction contained 9 bases not matched to a gene. Germline V gene lookup returns CDR1 SNHLY and CDR2 FYNNEI. CDR3 nucleotide sequence: TGTGCCAGCAGGAGGACAGGGGAGGTTTCTGGCTACACCTTC. Protein: CASRRTGEVSGYTF.

This rearrangement joins TRBV5-1 to TRBJ1-2; 11 nucleotides match TRBD1. CDR3 length: 14 amino acids. Trimming at V came to 3 bases and at J to 7 bases, leaving 5 bases not matched to a gene. From germline, CDR1 is SGHRS and CDR2 YFSETQ. CDR3 protein: CASSSGQGAGGYTF. The CDR3 region has the DNA TGCGCCAGCAGCTCTGGACAGGGGGCCGGTGGCTACACCTTC.

The gene calls are TRBV5-1 and TRBJ1-1, with TRBD1 matching 7 bases. The CDR3 sequence is 15 residues long. After removal of 2 bases from V and 5 bases from J, the junction contained 9 bases not matched to a gene. The germline V gene has CDR1 SGHRS and CDR2 YFSETQ. In DNA, the CDR3 is TGCGCCAGCAGCTTAGACCCCCCGGGACAGACTGAAGCTTTCTTT. Protein product: CASSLDPPGQTEAFF. The full variable domain, in which reference TRBV5-1 and TRBJ1-1 provide the parts outside the CDR3, is KAGVTQTPRYLIKTRGQQVTLSCSPISGHRSVSWYQQTPGQGLQFLFEYFSETQRNKGNFPGRFSGRQFSNSRSEMNVSTLELGDSALYLCASSLDPPGQTEAFFGQGTRLTVV.

The chain is built from TRBV6-1 and TRBJ2-1, with D possibly being TRBD1 (6 bases). V shed 1 base and J shed 0 bases, with 7 bases lying between them. The CDR3 totals 15 residues. Looked up from germline, CDR1 is MNHNS and CDR2 is SASEGT. In nucleotides, the CDR3 is TGTGCCAGCAGTGAAGGGACAGACTCCTACAATGAGCAGTTCTTC. Translation gives CASSEGTDSYNEQFF.

CDR3 protein: CAISESTGVGSNEQFF. The DNA for the CDR3 is TGTGCCATCAGTGAGTCGACGGGAGTAGGGTCCAATGAGCAGTTCTTC. The chain is built from TRBV10-3 and TRBJ2-1, with D perhaps matching TRBD2 (6 bases). The V gene lost 0 bases and the J gene lost 6 bases, with 15 bases spanning the gap. This CDR3 comprises 16 residues. Germline V CDR1 and CDR2: ENHRY, SYGVKD.

V is TRBV5-1 and J is TRBJ1-1, with D unresolved. Trimming shortened V by 0 bases and J by 2 bases, and 11 bases separated the two germline ends. This CDR3 comprises 15 residues. From germline, CDR1 is SGHRS and CDR2 YFSETQ. CDR3 bases: TGCGCCAGCAGCTTGGGACACACAGCCAACACTGAAGCTTTCTTT. Protein product: CASSLGHTANTEAFF.

About this clone itself: The junction departs from the called germline gene at one end, perhaps through a read error. This chain uses TRBV5-1 with TRBJ2-5, with 9 nucleotides matching TRBD2. The V gene's germline CDR1 is SGHRS and CDR2 YFSETQ. The CDR3 totals 14 residues. As DNA, the CDR3 is TGCGCCAGCAGCTCAGGACTAGCGACAGAGATCCAGTACTTC. Its translation is CASSSGLATEIQYF.